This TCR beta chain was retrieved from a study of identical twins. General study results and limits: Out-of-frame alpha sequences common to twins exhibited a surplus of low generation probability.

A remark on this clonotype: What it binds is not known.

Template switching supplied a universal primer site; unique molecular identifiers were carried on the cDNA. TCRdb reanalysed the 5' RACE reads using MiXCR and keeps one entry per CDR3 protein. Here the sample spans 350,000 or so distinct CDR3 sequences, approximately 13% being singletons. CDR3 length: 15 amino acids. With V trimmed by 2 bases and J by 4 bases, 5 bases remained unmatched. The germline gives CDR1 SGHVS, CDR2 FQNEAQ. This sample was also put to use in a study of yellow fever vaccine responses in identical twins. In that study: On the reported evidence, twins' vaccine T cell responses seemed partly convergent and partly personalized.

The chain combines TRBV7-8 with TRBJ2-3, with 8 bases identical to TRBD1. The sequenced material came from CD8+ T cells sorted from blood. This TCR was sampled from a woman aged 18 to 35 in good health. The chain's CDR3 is CASSLSQGAADTQYF. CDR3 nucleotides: TGTGCCAGCAGCTTAAGCCAGGGGGCCGCAGATACGCAGTATTTT.